One sample yielded the 30 T cell receptor beta chains listed below, sequenced in a study of shared clonotypes between healthy human individuals. Profiling relied on immunoSEQ multiplex PCR, and the TCRdb table lists in-frame clones only, not all of them. The sample includes over 2 million clones, about 95% seen only once; the top ten take around 1.1%. Naive CD8 cells were CD45RO-negative, positively selected for CCR7, excluding terminally differentiated effector memory CD45RA+ cells. Input material: naive CD8+ T cells sorted from blood. The source of these receptors is a man younger than 35 in good health.

In its sample, this clone was seen once. This sequence joins TRBV28 and TRBJ2-1; 8 nucleotides align to TRBD2. Germline CDR1 reads MDHEN; CDR2 reads SYDVKM. Trimming took 3 bases from V and 3 from J; bases not matched to a gene: 4. The CDR3 loop spans 15 amino acids. The CDR3, as DNA: TGTGCCAGCAGTTTGCGGGGGGCCCGCTACAATGAGCAGTTCTTC. Protein: CASSLRGARYNEQFF.

The V and J genes are TRBV6-1 and TRBJ1-1; tentative D call: TRBD1 (5 bases). The CDR3 has 15 amino acids. Trimming left V 7 bases short and J 6 bases short, with 21 bases between. Germline assignment: CDR1 MNHNS and CDR2 SASEGT. As DNA, the CDR3 is TGTGCCAGCATTTCGAGCTTTAGGGGTCGGGCTGAAGCTTTCTTT. This translates into CASISSFRGRAEAFF.

V usage is TRBV9 and J usage is TRBJ2-7; D is unclear. Deletions cut 2 bases from V and 4 bases from J, with 13 bases between. The CDR3 covers 14 residues. Germline CDR1 SGDLS, CDR2 YYNGEE. CDR3 coding DNA: TGTGCCAGCAGCGTCCGGGTGACAAAGTACGAGCAGTACTTC. It yields the protein CASSVRVTKYEQYF.

The chain has TRBV5-1 and TRBJ2-5, with TRBD1 as a possible D gene (6 bases). Trimming took off 2 bases at V and 2 bases at J, with 10 bases between the two ends. CDR1 and CDR2 from the germline V gene are SGHRS and YFSETQ. This CDR3 spans 14 amino acids. CDR3 bases: TGCGCCAGCAGCTTCTTTGGACAGCAAGAGACCCAGTACTTC. Amino acids: CASSFFGQQETQYF. The complete variable domain, with remaining parts taken from reference TRBV5-1 and TRBJ2-5, reads KAGVTQTPRYLIKTRGQQVTLSCSPISGHRSVSWYQQTPGQGLQFLFEYFSETQRNKGNFPGRFSGRQFSNSRSEMNVSTLELGDSALYLCASSFFGQQETQYFGPGTRLLVL.

The chain combines TRBV2 with TRBJ2-2; D not resolved. Germline V gene lookup returns CDR1 SNHLY and CDR2 FYNNEI. This CDR3 has 16 amino acids. In DNA form, the CDR3 reads TGTGCTATCTTAGGGAAACAGACCGCGAACACCGGGGAGCTGTTTTTT. This gives the protein CAILGKQTANTGELFF. Full variable domain (missing parts from reference TRBV2 and TRBJ2-2): EPEVTQTPSHQVTQMGQEVILRCVPISNHLYFYWYRQILGQKVEFLVSFYNNEISEKSEIFDDQFSVERPDGSNFTLKIRSTKLEDSAMYFCAILGKQTANTGELFFGEGSRLTVL.

The count of this clone is one. The V call is TRBV7-9, the J call TRBJ2-3; TRBD2 matches at 12 bases. Germline values: CDR1 SEHNR, CDR2 FQNEAQ (reference sequence). The CDR3 covers 16 residues. With V trimmed by 4 bases and J by 5 bases, 7 bases remained unmatched. CDR3 bases: TGTGCCAGCAGCTCCGCGCCGGGACTAGCGGGAGATACGCAGTATTTT. Translated, it gives CASSSAPGLAGDTQYF.

This chain connects TRBV9 to TRBJ1-2, with TRBD1 as a possible D gene (6 bases). This CDR3 is built from 15 residues. CDR1 SGDLS and CDR2 YYNGEE come from the germline V gene. Trimming took off 4 bases at V and 4 bases at J, with 17 bases between the two ends. In DNA, the CDR3 is TGTGCCAGCAGCTCCAACCGGGACAATCTCTATGGCTACACCTTC. This codes for CASSSNRDNLYGYTF.

The sample holds one count of this clone. The chain links TRBV4-1 to TRBJ2-2; 8 bases line up with TRBD1. The V and J ends lost 2 bases and 6 bases, in that order; junction bases with no gene match: 2. In germline, CDR1 is MGHRA, CDR2 YSYEKL. This CDR3 has 14 amino acids. CDR3 in amino acids: CASSQIQGAGELFF. CDR3 nucleotides: TGCGCCAGCAGCCAAATACAGGGGGCCGGGGAGCTGTTTTTT.

A word on this clone: The same CDR3 can be traced to other DNA sequences in this sample. The rearrangement uses TRBV4-1 and TRBJ2-7; no definite D call. The CDR3 extends over 13 amino acids. V was pared by 0 bases and J by 2 bases, with 5 bases between. Germline CDR1 MGHRA, CDR2 YSYEKL. The CDR3 loop is CASSQDPTYEQYF. The CDR3 DNA is TGCGCCAGCAGCCAAGATCCGACCTACGAGCAGTACTTC.

The chain carries TRBV27 and TRBJ1-2; possible D gene TRBD1, 6 bases. This CDR3 has 14 residues. Germline loops: CDR1 MNHEY, CDR2 SMNVEV (reference sequence). With 2 bases removed from V and 3 bases from J, the gap between germline ends came to 10 bases. CDR3 protein: CASSLMAGDYGYTF. CDR3 nucleotides: TGTGCCAGCAGTTTAATGGCAGGGGACTATGGCTACACCTTC.

This sequence joins TRBV4-1 and TRBJ1-2; D is ambiguous. Trimming cost V 0 bases and J 8 bases, with 10 bases left between them. The V gene's germline CDR1 is MGHRA and CDR2 YSYEKL. The CDR3 runs 13 residues. CDR3 sequence reads: CASSQDGWEGYTF. The CDR3 DNA reads TGCGCCAGCAGCCAAGATGGATGGGAAGGCTACACCTTC.

This chain joins TRBV5-1 and TRBJ2-5; tentatively, D is TRBD1 or TRBD2 (6 bases each). The V end was cut by 5 bases, the J end by 5 bases, with 22 bases between. Germline V gene data show CDR1 as SGHRS and CDR2 as YFSETQ. The CDR3 loop spans 16 amino acids. CDR3 nucleotides: TGCGCCAGCAGGGATCGGGAAGGGGGGTATTTGGAGACCCAGTACTTC. It specifies CASRDREGGYLETQYF.

The chain's CDR3 is CASSVDGGPSNTQYF. The CDR3 region has the DNA TGTGCCAGCAGCGTAGATGGGGGACCCTCAAATACGCAGTATTTT. The chain recombines TRBV9 with TRBJ2-3; possibly TRBD1 or TRBD2 for D (5 bases each). The V gene lost 0 bases and the J gene lost 7 bases, with 15 bases spanning the gap. The CDR3 is made up of 15 amino acids. Germline V CDR1 and CDR2: SGDLS, YYNGEE.

This clone has just one count. The CDR3 loop reads CASSQDRGLIEQYF. DNA of the CDR3: TGCGCCAGCAGCCAAGACAGGGGCCTCATCGAGCAGTACTTC. The chain carries TRBV4-1 and TRBJ2-7, with a tentative D call TRBD1 (6 bases). The CDR3 extends over 14 amino acids. Germline-derived CDR1 and CDR2 are MGHRA and YSYEKL. Trimming removed 0 bases from V and 6 bases from J, with 12 bases in between.

The chain is built from TRBV6-1 and TRBJ1-5; D possibly corresponds to TRBD1 (6 bases). The CDR3 spans 13 residues. Trimming removed 3 bases at V and 7 bases at J, with 10 bases between. CDR1 and CDR2 from the germline V gene are MNHNS and SASEGT. CDR3 nucleotides: TGTGCCAGCAGTGACACAGGGTGGCAGCCCCAGCATTTT. Protein product: CASSDTGWQPQHF.

The gene calls are TRBV7-9 and TRBJ2-7, with 10 bases matching TRBD1. Germline CDR1 is SEHNR and CDR2 is FQNEAQ (reference sequence). The CDR3 extends over 16 amino acids. J gave up 4 bases and V 5 bases, and 11 bases lay outside the gene matches. CDR3 sequence: CASSPGQGPFWYEQYF. The DNA of the CDR3 is TGTGCCAGCAGCCCGGGACAGGGGCCATTTTGGTACGAGCAGTACTTC.

This rearrangement joins TRBV30 to TRBJ2-2; 10 bases match TRBD1. CDR1 and CDR2 from the germline V gene are GTSNPN and SVGIG (reference sequence). The CDR3 runs to 19 residues. Losses at the gene ends were 1 base for V and 0 bases for J; bases not matched to a gene: 11. The DNA for the CDR3 is TGTGCCTGGAGTGGATTAAAAACCGGGACAGGGGCGAACACCGGGGAGCTGTTTTTT. Encoded protein: CAWSGLKTGTGANTGELFF.

The chain uses TRBV7-9 and TRBJ1-1; tentative D call: TRBD1 (5 bases). The CDR3 is 17 amino acids. The V end lost 3 bases, the J end lost 0 bases, and 17 bases lay between the germline ends. Germline values: CDR1 SEHNR, CDR2 FQNEAQ (reference sequence). In DNA, the CDR3 is TGTGCCAGCAGCTTTACAGGCCTCGCTCTTATGAACACTGAAGCTTTCTTT. It encodes CASSFTGLALMNTEAFF.

Comments on this clone: This CDR3 is also generated by other DNA sequences in the sample. The chain joins TRBV7-3 to TRBJ2-2; D is unclear. CDR3 size: 13 residues. V dropped 5 bases and J dropped 6 bases, with 10 bases sitting between them. CDR1 and CDR2 from the germline V gene are SGHTA and FQGTGA. This CDR3 is CASSPVGPGELFF. The CDR3 region has the DNA TGTGCCAGCAGCCCCGTTGGGCCCGGGGAGCTGTTTTTT.

This chain connects TRBV11-2 to TRBJ1-1; tentatively, D is TRBD1 (5 bases). CDR1 is SGHAT and CDR2 is FQNNGV in the germline V gene. V lost 5 bases and J 1 base, leaving 11 bases between the germline ends. The CDR3 totals 14 residues. CDR3 region: CASSAVTGNTEAFF. CDR3 DNA sequence: TGTGCCAGCAGCGCCGTTACAGGGAACACTGAAGCTTTCTTT.

The chain links TRBV12-1 to TRBJ2-3; TRBD2 is the table's D call, not checked against the DNA. TRBV12-1 is termed a pseudogene. The CDR3 extends over 20 amino acids. The CDR3 sequence: CASSSKYLSGPIAGTDTQYF. CDR3 coding DNA: TGTGCCAGCAGCTCAAAATATCTGAGCGGGCCAATAGCTGGCACAGATACGCAGTATTTT.

The chain combines TRBV30 with TRBJ2-1; D may correspond to TRBD1 or TRBD2 (5 bases each). Germline V CDR1 and CDR2: GTSNPN, SVGIG (reference sequence). The V end lost 0 bases, the J end lost 4 bases, and 10 bases lay between the germline ends. CDR3 length: 14 residues. The CDR3 loop is CAWSVLGVYNEQFF. DNA of the CDR3: TGTGCCTGGAGTGTACTGGGGGTTTACAATGAGCAGTTCTTC.

The CDR3 here is CASSGGADTEAFF. The CDR3, as DNA: TGTGCCAGCAGTGGGGGAGCGGACACTGAAGCTTTCTTT. The chain carries TRBV27 and TRBJ1-1; D possibly corresponds to TRBD1 (5 bases). The CDR3 runs to 13 residues. V was shortened by 5 bases and J by 3 bases, with 10 bases between the two germline ends. The germline V gene encodes CDR1 MNHEY and CDR2 SMNVEV (reference sequence).

This clone was detected once. The chain carries TRBV29-1 and TRBJ1-2; D is unclear. Trimming left V 5 bases short and J 4 bases short, with 11 bases between. Germline lookup yields CDR1 SQVTM and CDR2 ANQGSEA. The CDR3 has 12 residues. The DNA for the CDR3 is TGCAGCGTTCCCGACGAGGGCTATGGCTACACCTTC. It yields the protein CSVPDEGYGYTF.

The chain uses TRBV2 and TRBJ1-4; D is ambiguous. V shed 5 bases and J shed 0 bases, with 16 bases lying between them. Germline values: CDR1 SNHLY, CDR2 FYNNEI. The CDR3 is 17 amino acids. The CDR3 loop reads CASSLLEVLATNEKLFF. The DNA for the CDR3 is TGTGCCAGCAGTTTACTGGAGGTCCTTGCAACTAATGAAAAACTGTTTTTT.

The chain employs TRBV27 and TRBJ2-3, with D perhaps matching TRBD2 (7 bases). Germline V gene data show CDR1 as MNHEY and CDR2 as SMNVEV (reference sequence). This CDR3 comprises 16 residues. The V gene lost 2 bases and the J gene lost 6 bases, with 18 bases spanning the gap. This CDR3 reads CASSLVGGAGLDTQYF. CDR3 bases: TGTGCCAGCAGTTTAGTGGGGGGGGCCGGCCTTGATACGCAGTATTTT.

This clone came up once. This chain links TRBV20-1 with TRBJ1-1; D gene unclear. There are 11 residues in the CDR3. With 2 bases removed from V and 3 bases from J, the gap between germline ends came to 4 bases. CDR1 DFQATT and CDR2 SNEGSKA come from the germline V gene (reference sequence). The CDR3 DNA follows: TGCAGTGCTAGATCGCACACTGAAGCTTTCTTT. Amino acid sequence: CSARSHTEAFF.

V gene TRBV15 combines with J gene TRBJ2-5, with 10 nucleotides matching TRBD2. V gave up 8 bases and J gave up 1 base; unmatched junction bases: 4. Germline V gene lookup returns CDR1 LNHNV and CDR2 YYDKDF (reference sequence). CDR3 size: 14 residues. The CDR3 protein is CATWASGSQETQYF. Here the CDR3 DNA reads TGTGCCACCTGGGCTAGCGGGAGCCAAGAGACCCAGTACTTC.

The gene calls are TRBV27 and TRBJ1-5; D is unclear. CDR3 length: 13 residues. V was shortened by 3 bases and J by 5 bases, with 8 bases between the two germline ends. In germline, CDR1 is MNHEY, CDR2 SMNVEV (reference sequence). CDR3 amino acids: CASSFDGYQPQHF. The CDR3 DNA reads TGTGCCAGCAGTTTCGACGGCTATCAGCCCCAGCATTTT.

V and J are TRBV2 and TRBJ2-3, with D possibly being TRBD2 (6 bases). Trimming took 8 bases from V and 2 from J, leaving 20 bases between them. The V gene's germline CDR1 is SNHLY and CDR2 FYNNEI. This CDR3 contains 16 residues. The CDR3 is CASGAGTITSTDTQYF. In nucleotides, the CDR3 is TGTGCCAGCGGGGCGGGAACAATTACTTCCACAGATACGCAGTATTTT.